The 10 T cell receptor beta chains given below trace back to one sample, sequenced in a study of shared clonotypes between healthy human individuals. The repertoire was sequenced with immunoSEQ multiplex PCR; TCRdb's copy has only in-frame clones and lacks some. The data show 1,400,000 or so clones, with about 98.5% seen just once and under 0.45% held by the top ten. Sequenced input: naive CD4+ T cells sorted from blood. Documented subset: CD45RA+ positively selected. These TCRs come from a man younger than 40 in good health.

This chain uses TRBV27 with TRBJ2-2; weak D call: TRBD2 (6 bases). The CDR3 is 16 amino acids. Germline CDR1 reads MNHEY; CDR2 reads SMNVEV (reference sequence). Trimming took 5 bases from V and 4 from J, leaving 17 bases between them. The CDR3 bases are TGTGCCAGCAGTGACCCCGCTCGGAGGGGCACCGGGGAGCTGTTTTTT. Amino acid sequence: CASSDPARRGTGELFF.

The chain is built from TRBV7-9 and TRBJ1-1; 8 bases are a match to TRBD1. The ends lost 5 bases at V and 1 base at J; junction bases unmatched: 6. The CDR3 totals 15 residues. The V gene's germline CDR1 is SEHNR and CDR2 FQNEAQ (reference sequence). CDR3 region: CASSPTGGSNTEAFF. In DNA form, the CDR3 reads TGTGCCAGCAGCCCCACAGGGGGATCGAACACTGAAGCTTTCTTT.

The chain carries TRBV4-1 and TRBJ2-1; 7 positions agree with TRBD1. CDR3 size: 15 residues. V trimming: 1 base; J trimming: 2 bases; junction bases outside the gene matches: 2. CDR1 is MGHRA, CDR2 YSYEKL, per germline. The CDR3 sequence is CASSQGQGPYNEQFF. CDR3 DNA: TGCGCCAGCAGCCAAGGACAGGGCCCCTACAATGAGCAGTTCTTC.

Comment on this clone: Other DNA sequences in the same sample also yield this CDR3. This chain uses TRBV4-3 with TRBJ2-7; D is ambiguous. This CDR3 is 14 amino acids long. Trimming shortened V by 0 bases and J by 0 bases, and 6 bases separated the two germline ends. CDR1 and CDR2 (germline): LGHNA, YSLEER. CDR3 in DNA: TGCGCCAGCAGCCAAGATCGCACCTCCTACGAGCAGTACTTC. Translating gives CASSQDRTSYEQYF.

This clone was recorded only once. This specimen includes other DNA sequences encoding the same CDR3. The chain combines TRBV28 with TRBJ2-2, with D possibly being TRBD2 (6 bases). CDR3 size: 14 residues. The germline V and J ends were trimmed by 2 bases and 5 bases, with 9 bases remaining between them. CDR1 is MDHEN and CDR2 is SYDVKM in the germline V gene. The CDR3 nucleotides are TGTGCCAGCAGTTTAGGTGGGGGGACCGGGGAGCTGTTTTTT. Its protein is CASSLGGGTGELFF.

The V call is TRBV28, the J call TRBJ2-7, with TRBD2 identical over 13 bases. The germline V gene has CDR1 MDHEN and CDR2 SYDVKM. This CDR3 region has 13 residues. V shed 10 bases, J shed 6 bases, and the junction held 6 bases outside the gene matches. The CDR3 bases are TGTGCCACCACAGGACTAGCGGGAGTCGAGCAGTACTTC. Protein sequence: CATTGLAGVEQYF.

Only one count was recorded for this clone. The V call is TRBV5-6, the J call TRBJ2-5; possibly TRBD1 for D (5 bases). V was clipped by 7 bases and J by 5 bases, with 15 bases between them. CDR1 and CDR2 (germline): SGHDT, YYEEEE. This CDR3 is 13 amino acids long. CDR3 region: CASSRVSGETQYF. The CDR3 nucleotides read TGTGCCAGCTCCAGGGTTAGTGGGGAGACCCAGTACTTC.

The chain has TRBV11-3 and TRBJ2-2; TRBD2 might be the D (6 bases). From germline, CDR1 is SGHNT and CDR2 YENEEA. The CDR3 totals 17 residues. V lost 1 base and J lost 0, with 12 bases in between. CDR3 sequence (DNA): TGTGCCAGCAGCTTAGGGGCGGGGACCGCGAACACCGGGGAGCTGTTTTTT. It is translated as CASSLGAGTANTGELFF. The full variable domain, with the rest looked up from reference TRBV11-3 and TRBJ2-2, is EAGVVQSPRYKIIEKKQPVAFWCNPISGHNTLYWYLQNLGQGPELLIRYENEEAVDDSQLPKDRFSAERLKGVDSTLKIQPAELGDSAVYLCASSLGAGTANTGELFFGEGSRLTVL.

Turning to this clone: This specimen includes other DNA sequences encoding the same CDR3. The rearrangement links TRBV28 to TRBJ2-7; 7 positions agree with TRBD2. Trimming at V came to 8 bases and at J to 0 bases, leaving 4 bases not matched to a gene. Per germline, CDR1 MDHEN and CDR2 SYDVKM. The CDR3 totals 13 residues. In DNA form, the CDR3 reads TGTGCCAGCTGGGGGGGAAGCTCCTACGAGCAGTACTTC. Its translation: CASWGGSSYEQYF.

This clone was recorded only once. This sequence joins TRBV6-1 and TRBJ1-5; D is unresolved. The V end lost 0 bases, the J end lost 7 bases, and 16 bases lay between the germline ends. The CDR3 totals 16 residues. CDR1 MNHNS and CDR2 SASEGT come from the germline V gene. This CDR3 reads CASSEARPGLGQPQHF. CDR3 in DNA: TGTGCCAGCAGTGAAGCCCGGCCAGGTCTTGGACAGCCCCAGCATTTT.